The 6 T cell receptor beta chains given below trace back to one sample, sequenced in a study of CD8 T cells in ankylosing spondylitis. One entry per CDR3 protein results from TCRdb running MiXCR on the 5' RACE reads. The profile shows about 300,000 distinct CDR3 sequences, less than 25% of them singletons. Sample: blood, either unsorted or a sorted T cell fraction (not recorded which). These receptors were taken from a female donor with ankylosing spondylitis or in good health (not recorded which).

In its sample, this clonotype was seen many times. The chain links TRBV5-1 to TRBJ1-1, with D tentatively TRBD1 (5 bases). The V and J ends lost 4 bases and 0 bases respectively, with 13 bases between them. Germline assignment: CDR1 SGHRS and CDR2 YFSETQ. This CDR3 has 15 residues. The CDR3 DNA sequence: TGCGCCAGCAGCCAGATCGGGACGGTGAACACTGAAGCTTTCTTT. Amino acids: CASSQIGTVNTEAFF.

This clonotype showed up just a few times. The rearrangement uses TRBV12-3 or TRBV12-4 and TRBJ1-2; unclear D gene. V was cut by 1 base and J by 3 bases, with 3 bases left in between. The CDR3 is 12 residues long. In DNA, the CDR3 is TGTGCCAGCAGTTTAGTCCACTATGGCTACACCTTC. It yields the protein CASSLVHYGYTF.

This clonotype was recorded many times. The V gene is TRBV29-1, the J gene TRBJ1-2; D gene uncertain. V lost 3 bases, J lost 4 bases, and 6 bases lay in between. The CDR3 runs 11 residues. Germline V gene data show CDR1 as SQVTM and CDR2 as ANQGSEA. The CDR3 nucleotides read TGCAGCGTTGAGGAGGGCTATGGCTACACCTTC. Its translation is CSVEEGYGYTF.

This clonotype was seen a handful of times. The rearrangement links TRBV6-1 to TRBJ2-2; D unclear. The CDR3 is made up of 15 amino acids. V lost 6 bases, J lost 3 bases, and 14 bases lay in between. Germline V lookup: CDR1 MNHNS, CDR2 SASEGT. This CDR3 reads CASSQVDLHTGELFF. As DNA, the CDR3 is TGTGCCAGCAGCCAGGTTGACCTTCACACCGGGGAGCTGTTTTTT.

Ten or more counts support this clonotype. The chain joins TRBV6-1 to TRBJ2-7; D is ambiguous. This CDR3 contains 14 residues. Deletions cut 5 bases from V and 0 bases from J, with 11 bases between. Germline CDR1 is MNHNS and CDR2 is SASEGT. CDR3 DNA sequence: TGTGCCAGCAGTACCTGGGGTCACTCCTACGAGCAGTACTTC. It is translated as CASSTWGHSYEQYF.

This clonotype was observed a few times. The genes are TRBV20-1 and TRBJ2-7; the D gene is possibly TRBD1 (5 bases). The V end was cut by 6 bases, the J end by 4 bases, with 16 bases between. Germline V gene lookup returns CDR1 DFQATT and CDR2 SNEGSKA (reference sequence). The CDR3 runs to 13 residues. The CDR3 region is CSAHPGIIYEQYF. In nucleotides, the CDR3 is TGCAGTGCCCACCCAGGGATTATATACGAGCAGTACTTC.